Described below is a single T cell receptor (beta chain) sequence and its context. The source of the sample is a study of blood T cell repertoires in COVID-19. Study at large: The United States, Italy and Spain provided the acute and convalescent COVID-19 samples. PBMCs, B-cell-depleted T cells, or T cells provided the cDNA or gDNA that made up the material.

V lost 6 bases and J lost 0; bases outside the gene matches: 0. Germline CDR1 SNHLY, CDR2 FYNNEI. The CDR3 contains 13 residues. The authors' processing: Estimation of nucleated cell counts was performed using reference gene primer amplification. TCRdb's copy holds only in-frame clones and misses some; the assay was immunoSEQ multiplex PCR. V and J calls and clone size follow that table, whereas D and trimming were derived from the DNA. The table lists approximately 130,000 clones, roughly 79% of them singletons. The sequencing sample was made of peripheral blood. The chain has TRBV2 and TRBJ1-2; 8 bases fit TRBD1. The receptor's source is a human donor in a cohort sampled during active COVID-19. Here the CDR3 DNA reads TGTGCCAGCAGGACAGGGGCTAACTATGGCTACACCTTC. Its protein product is CASRTGANYGYTF.